The entry below describes one T cell receptor (beta chain). The source of the sample is a study of blood T cell repertoires in COVID-19. On the study more broadly: Samples taken during acute and convalescent COVID-19 were collected in the United States, Italy and Spain.

Assay: immunoSEQ multiplex PCR; the TCRdb copy retains only in-frame clones and omits some. The sample yields about 140,000 clones, approximately 82% seen once. V lost 7 bases and J lost 5; bases outside the gene matches: 9. Germline V gives CDR1 LGHNT, CDR2 FRNRAP. The CDR3 has 14 residues. Sample: peripheral blood. This chain connects TRBV12-5 to TRBJ2-5, with 8 bases identical to TRBD2. The TCR comes from a man aged 60-69 years with active or convalescent COVID-19. The CDR3 loop reads CASANSGGVETQYF. In DNA form, the CDR3 reads TGTGCTAGTGCAAATTCGGGGGGGGTGGAGACCCAGTACTTC.